The T cell receptor (beta chain) described here comes from a study of blood T cell repertoires in COVID-19. V trimming: 3 bases; J trimming: 6 bases; junction bases outside the gene matches: 4. Looked up from germline, CDR1 is SGHVS and CDR2 is FQNEAQ. This CDR3 is built from 15 residues. The method was immunoSEQ multiplex PCR; TCRdb's version includes in-frame clones alone and lacks a portion of them. There are just over 90,000 clones in the sample; around four fifths occur only once, and under 20% lies in the top ten. The J gene is TRBJ2-1, the V gene TRBV7-8; 11 bases are shared with TRBD1. The origin of this receptor is a human donor in a cohort sampled during active COVID-19. Sequencing was performed on peripheral blood. CDR3 in DNA: TGTGCCAGCAGCTTTAGGGGACAGGGGGGCAATGAGCAGTTCTTC. Encoded protein: CASSFRGQGGNEQFF.